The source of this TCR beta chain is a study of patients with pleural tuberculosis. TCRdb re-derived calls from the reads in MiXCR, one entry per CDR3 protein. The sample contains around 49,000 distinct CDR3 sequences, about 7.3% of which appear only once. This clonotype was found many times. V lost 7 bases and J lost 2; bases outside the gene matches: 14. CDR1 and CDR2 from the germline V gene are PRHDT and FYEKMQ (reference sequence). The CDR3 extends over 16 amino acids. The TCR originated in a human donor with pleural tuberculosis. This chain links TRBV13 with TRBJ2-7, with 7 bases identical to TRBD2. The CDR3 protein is CASTSHGTNGTYEQYF. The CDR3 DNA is TGTGCCAGCACCTCTCATGGGACTAACGGGACCTACGAGCAGTACTTC.